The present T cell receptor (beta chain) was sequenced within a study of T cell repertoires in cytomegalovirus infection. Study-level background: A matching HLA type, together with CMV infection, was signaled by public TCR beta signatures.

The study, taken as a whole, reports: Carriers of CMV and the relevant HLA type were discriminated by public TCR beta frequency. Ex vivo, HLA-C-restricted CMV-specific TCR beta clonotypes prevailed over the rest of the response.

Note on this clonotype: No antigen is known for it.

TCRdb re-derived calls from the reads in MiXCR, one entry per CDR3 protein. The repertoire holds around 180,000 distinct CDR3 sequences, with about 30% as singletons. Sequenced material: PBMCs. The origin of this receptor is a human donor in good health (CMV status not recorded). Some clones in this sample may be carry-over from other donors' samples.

CDR3 residues: CASSRGVVSGRNEYTDTQYF. The CDR3 coding sequence is TGCGCCAGCAGTAGAGGGGTTGTGAGCGGCCGGAACGAATACACAGATACGCAGTATTTT. The rearrangement links TRBV10-2 to TRBJ2-3, with D possibly being TRBD1 or TRBD2 (5 bases each). Germline V gene data show CDR1 as WSHSY and CDR2 as SAAADI. Trimming left V 5 bases short and J 2 bases short, with 29 bases between. The CDR3 has 20 residues.